These 21 T cell receptor beta chains originate from one sample sequenced in a study of cytomegalovirus exposure and HLA in healthy donors. The PCR ran on 60 Vbeta and 13 Jbeta primers. Sequencing was performed with immunoSEQ multiplex PCR; in TCRdb, only in-frame clones are kept and a portion is missing. This sample carries tens of thousands of clones, under 80% of them seen once, and the ten largest clones take around 5.1%. Sequencing was performed on PBMCs. The receptors originated from a male donor in good health and CMV-seropositive.

The gene calls are TRBV5-4 and TRBJ2-1; D uncertain. Trimming took 3 bases from V and 5 from J, leaving 6 bases between them. This CDR3 is 12 amino acids long. Per germline, CDR1 SGHNT and CDR2 YYREEE (reference sequence). This CDR3 reads CASSSLNNEQFF. The CDR3 DNA reads TGTGCCAGCAGCTCCTTAAACAATGAGCAGTTCTTC.

V usage is TRBV5-5 and J usage is TRBJ2-1; 9 bases are shared with TRBD1. The CDR3 is made up of 18 amino acids. CDR1 SGHKS and CDR2 YYEKEE come from the germline V gene (reference sequence). V was pared by 3 bases and J by 8 bases, with 18 bases of the junction left unmatched. The CDR3 region is CASSWGWIGTGTSYEQFF. The DNA for the CDR3 is TGTGCCAGCAGCTGGGGGTGGATCGGGACAGGGACCTCGTATGAGCAGTTCTTC.

The CDR3 DNA is TGTGCCAGCAGCAGCGCTCGGGGGAGCCCCTACGAGCAGTACTTC. It encodes CASSSARGSPYEQYF. The chain links TRBV21-1 to TRBJ2-7; TRBD2, the table's D call, lacks a check against the DNA. TRBV21-1 is recorded as a pseudogene. This CDR3 region has 15 residues.

The chain employs TRBV28 and TRBJ1-5, with no clear D. The CDR3 is 14 amino acids. Germline loops: CDR1 MDHEN, CDR2 SYDVKM. The V gene lost 5 bases and the J gene lost 2 bases, with 10 bases spanning the gap. The DNA of the CDR3 is TGTGCCAGCAGTCGAGGGTACGGCAATCAGCCCCAGCATTTT. This translates into CASSRGYGNQPQHF. The whole variable domain, remainder taken from reference TRBV28 and TRBJ1-5, is DVKVTQSSRYLVKRTGEKVFLECVQDMDHENMFWYRQDPGLGLRLIYFSYDVKMKEKGDIPEGYSVSREKKERFSLILESASTNQTSMYLCASSRGYGNQPQHFGDGTRLSIL.

This clone was seen a single time. The V gene is TRBV9, the J gene TRBJ1-2; 7 positions match TRBD1. The trim removed 3 bases at V and 0 bases at J, leaving 8 bases unmatched. The CDR3 has 16 amino acids. Germline V gene sequence: CDR1 SGDLS, CDR2 YYNGEE. CDR3 protein: CASSESQGPTNYGYTF. CDR3 nucleotides: TGTGCCAGCAGCGAATCACAGGGGCCAACTAACTATGGCTACACCTTC.

The chain has TRBV28 and TRBJ2-1, with a weak D call TRBD2 (6 bases). V dropped 9 bases and J dropped 11 bases, with 14 bases sitting between them. CDR1 is MDHEN, CDR2 SYDVKM, per germline. This CDR3 region has 11 residues. CDR3 DNA sequence: TGTGCCAGTTGTCTAGCGCAACAGCAGTTCTTC. Residues: CASCLAQQQFF.

The rearrangement joins TRBV9 to TRBJ1-3; D unresolved. Germline lookup yields CDR1 SGDLS and CDR2 YYNGEE. This CDR3 region has 14 residues. With 4 bases removed from V and 8 bases from J, the gap between germline ends came to 16 bases. As DNA, the CDR3 is TGTGCCAGCAGCACCGCGGCCCAACGGGACACCATATATTTT. Translating gives CASSTAAQRDTIYF.

CDR3 DNA sequence: TGCGCCAGCAGCCAAGCCCGGACTGTATTTGGTGGGGCCAACGTCCTGACTTTC. As protein: CASSQARTVFGGANVLTF. This chain uses TRBV4-3 with TRBJ2-6; a possible D gene is TRBD2 (5 bases). Trimming cost V 1 base and J 3 bases, with 16 bases left between them. The CDR3 is made up of 18 amino acids. From germline, CDR1 is LGHNA and CDR2 YSLEER.

The chain joins TRBV2 to TRBJ2-5; 8 nucleotides agree with TRBD2. V dropped 6 bases and J dropped 7; count of bases not matched to a gene: 10. The CDR3 consists of 14 residues. Germline V gives CDR1 SNHLY, CDR2 FYNNEI. The CDR3 sequence is CASSRAGGPGTQYF. CDR3 coding DNA: TGTGCCAGCAGCCGCGCGGGGGGTCCGGGGACCCAGTACTTC.

The chain employs TRBV7-2 and TRBJ2-1; 7 bases line up with TRBD1. Unmatched junction bases numbered 14, after V lost 6 bases and J lost 15 bases. The germline gives CDR1 SGHTA, CDR2 FQGNSA. CDR3 length equals 13 residues. CDR3 DNA: TGTGCCAGCAGACCACCAGGGGGTACCTCGCTGTTCTTC. It yields the protein CASRPPGGTSLFF.

The rearrangement joins TRBV19 to TRBJ2-4, with TRBD1 matching over 8 bases. Germline CDR1 and CDR2: LNHDA and SQIVND (reference sequence). The CDR3 totals 12 residues. The V gene end was trimmed by 5 bases and the J gene end by 8 bases; junction bases not matched to a gene: 2. The CDR3 nucleotides are TGTGCCAGTAGTTCGACAGGGGACATTCAGTACTTC. This encodes CASSSTGDIQYF. Variable domain in full (rest from reference TRBV19 and TRBJ2-4): DGGITQSPKYLFRKEGQNVTLSCEQNLNHDAMYWYRQDPGQGLRLIYYSQIVNDFQKGDIAEGYSVSREKKESFPLTVTSAQKNPTAFYLCASSSTGDIQYFGAGTRLSVL.

This clone showed up just a few times. CDR3 sequence: CARIQGVDDTEAFF. CDR3 coding DNA: TGTGCCCGGATACAGGGGGTTGATGACACTGAAGCTTTCTTT. The V gene is TRBV30, the J gene TRBJ1-1, with 8 bases identical to TRBD1. The CDR3 loop spans 14 amino acids. Germline CDR1 GTSNPN, CDR2 SVGIG (reference sequence). The V and J ends lost 8 bases and 3 bases, in that order; junction bases with no gene match: 11. Using reference TRBV30 and TRBJ1-1 for the parts outside the CDR3, the full variable domain is SQTIHQWPATLVQPVGSPLSLECTVEGTSNPNLYWYRQAAGRGLQLLFYSVGIGQISSEVPQNLSASRPQDRQFILSSKKLLLSDSGFYLCARIQGVDDTEAFFGQGTRLTVV.

DNA for the CDR3: TGTGCCAGTGCTATGACAGGGAGCTCCTACAATGAGCAGTTCTTC. It encodes CASAMTGSSYNEQFF. The gene calls are TRBV19 and TRBJ2-1; 7 nucleotides match TRBD1. CDR1 and CDR2 from the germline V gene are LNHDA and SQIVND (reference sequence). The CDR3 is 15 amino acids. V lost 8 bases and J lost 0; bases outside the gene matches: 7. The whole variable domain, filled in from reference TRBV19 and TRBJ2-1, reads DGGITQSPKYLFRKEGQNVTLSCEQNLNHDAMYWYRQDPGQGLRLIYYSQIVNDFQKGDIAEGYSVSREKKESFPLTVTSAQKNPTAFYLCASAMTGSSYNEQFFGPGTRLTVL.

This chain uses TRBV11-2 with TRBJ2-3; TRBD2 matches at 7 bases. V lost 2 bases, J lost 1 base, and 9 bases stayed unmatched. Germline V gene lookup returns CDR1 SGHAT and CDR2 FQNNGV. The length of the CDR3 is 17 residues. The chain's CDR3 is CASSLQWEGHGTDTQYF. CDR3 nucleotides: TGTGCCAGCAGCTTACAGTGGGAGGGCCACGGCACAGATACGCAGTATTTT. The variable domain in full, completed from reference TRBV11-2 and TRBJ2-3, reads EAGVAQSPRYKIIEKRQSVAFWCNPISGHATLYWYQQILGQGPKLLIQFQNNGVVDDSQLPKDRFSAERLKGVDSTLKIQPAKLEDSAVYLCASSLQWEGHGTDTQYFGPGTRLTVL.

The J gene is TRBJ2-7, the V gene TRBV5-4, with TRBD1 matching over 11 bases. The germline gives CDR1 SGHNT, CDR2 YYREEE (reference sequence). The CDR3 loop spans 14 amino acids. J lost 12 bases, V lost 0 bases, and 8 bases had no gene match. The CDR3 DNA is TGTGCCAGCAGCTTGGCGGGGACAGGGGGGAATGGGTACTTC. Residues: CASSLAGTGGNGYF.

The gene calls are TRBV28 and TRBJ2-3; no clear D. Trimming pared 7 bases from V and 3 bases from J, leaving 8 bases between. Per the germline V gene, CDR1 is MDHEN and CDR2 is SYDVKM. This CDR3 comprises 12 residues. CDR3 protein: CASIARTDTQYF. The DNA for the CDR3 is TGTGCCAGCATTGCGAGGACAGATACGCAGTATTTT.

J is TRBJ1-4 and V is TRBV27; 7 nucleotides agree with TRBD1. CDR1 is MNHEY, CDR2 SMNVEV, per germline (reference sequence). The trim removed 10 bases at V and 6 bases at J, leaving 5 bases unmatched. This CDR3 is built from 12 residues. CDR3: CATRGADEKLFF. In DNA, the CDR3 is TGTGCCACCAGGGGGGCGGATGAAAAACTGTTTTTT.

The sample holds a few counts of this clone. The chain couples TRBV5-1 to TRBJ1-1; TRBD1 aligns across 7 bases. Per the germline V gene, CDR1 is SGHRS and CDR2 is YFSETQ. Trimming took 3 bases from V and 0 from J; bases not matched to a gene: 2. The CDR3 contains 14 residues. This CDR3 reads CASSSGQLNTEAFF. The CDR3 DNA reads as TGCGCCAGCAGCTCGGGACAGCTGAACACTGAAGCTTTCTTT.

The chain has TRBV19 and TRBJ2-5, with D unresolved. CDR3 length: 13 amino acids. The germline gives CDR1 LNHDA, CDR2 SQIVND (reference sequence). The germline V and J ends were trimmed by 4 bases and 3 bases, with 9 bases remaining between them. Here the CDR3 DNA reads TGTGCCAGTAGTACTCGAGGAAAAGAGACCCAGTACTTC. It codes for CASSTRGKETQYF.

The CDR3 protein is CASSLLSGLAGETQYF. The CDR3, as DNA: TGTGCCAGCAGTTTATTGTCAGGATTAGCGGGGGAGACCCAGTACTTC. This chain links TRBV27 with TRBJ2-5; 8 bases align to TRBD2. Germline V gene sequence: CDR1 MNHEY, CDR2 SMNVEV (reference sequence). This CDR3 spans 16 amino acids. Trimming took 1 base from V and 5 from J; bases not matched to a gene: 9.

The V and J genes are TRBV25-1 and TRBJ1-1, with D uncertain. Germline CDR1 is MGHDK and CDR2 is SYGVNS. Trimming left V 5 bases short and J 2 bases short, with 12 bases between. The CDR3 covers 14 residues. Here the CDR3 DNA reads TGTGCCAGCAGTAGCAAAACAGTCAACACTGAAGCTTTCTTT. The encoded protein is CASSSKTVNTEAFF.